This paragraph reports one T cell receptor beta chain. No antigen is known for it. Per-base quality was not reported, and no clone a single base away is much larger than it. The sample comes from a study of Ad26.COV2.S vaccination and SARS-CoV-2 variants (dated by TCRdb to about 2021). The study in broad terms: Vaccine-arm donors came from COV1001, a multicentre, randomized, double-blind, placebo-controlled phase I-IIa trial of Ad26.COV2.S in healthy adults. Participants in the trial were split at random into five groups of five each, receiving low-dose or high-dose Ad26.COV2.S once or twice, or else placebo on both occasions. Ad26.COV2.S was administered intramuscularly at a dose of 5x10^10 or 1x10^11 viral particles, either as one shot or as two shots given 56 days apart. TCRbeta repertoire sequencing served as the tool for gauging how specific and how broad the SARS-CoV-2-reactive T cell receptors were following Ad26.COV2.S vaccination. The TCR-sequenced set comprised approximately 32 samples: some 20 Ad26.COV2.S vaccine recipients, 5 placebo recipients and 8 SARS-CoV-2 convalescent individuals. Throughout the experiments and outcome assessment, investigators stayed blinded to trial group allocation.

TCRbeta CDR3 regions were sequenced with the immunoSEQ Assay. After extraction, genomic DNA underwent amplification by bias-controlled multiplex PCR, followed by high-throughput sequencing. Per the original workflow: To quantify the absolute abundance of each unique TCRbeta CDR3 region, sequences were collapsed and filtered. T cell fraction was estimated by normalization of TCRbeta template counts to usable DNA, with usable DNA being measured through amplification of reference genes present in all nucleated cells. Repertoire TCRs were annotated as SARS-CoV-2-specific by exact matching of V gene, CDR3 amino acid sequence and J gene to a known reactive TCR set. MIRA supplied the reference SARS-CoV-2 TCR set, which was filtered for enrichment in COVID-19-positive ImmuneCODE repertoires so that public or cross-reactive TCRs were removed. Drawing on the MIRA antigens, annotated TCRs were analysed further at the level of specific ORF or position within ORF. Breadth was defined as annotated unique rearrangements over total unique productive rearrangements; depth was the summed frequency of those rearrangements. Group comparisons of TCR breadth used two-sided Wilcoxon rank-sum tests. TCRdb provides this immuneACCESS table in a form limited to in-frame rearrangements. Some clones are lacking; in checked studies, under half of them reflect an unresolved V gene, and why the rest are absent is not known. V and J calls and clone size are as listed in that table; D and trimming were resolved from the DNA. This sample comprises 350,000 to 450,000 clones, approximately 85% of them detected only once. About 3.3% of the sample goes to the ten largest clones.

The label giving this sample's treatment or condition can be read as: some 20 received Ad26.COV2.S at low or high dose, single or two shots; roughly five received placebo; per-sample allocation not given. Repertoires of vaccine and placebo recipients were sequenced from samples taken on day 63 after the first injection. Cohort 1b enrolled 20 to 30 adults aged 18-55 years at a single site in Boston, USA, between 29 July and 7 August 2020. Ad26.COV2.S consisted of a replication-incompetent adenovirus type 26 vector by which a prefusion-stabilized SARS-CoV-2 spike protein from the original Wuhan strain was expressed. CDR1 and CDR2, per the germline V gene (reference sequence), are LNHDA and SQIVND. V and J are trimmed by 1 base and 5 bases, and the gene matches miss 9 bases of the junction. The CDR3 holds 17 amino acids from the cysteine to the phenylalanine. Only the CDR3 portion is preserved as DNA: 51 bases, with reading frame beginning at the first base.

The investigation overall reported the following: Substantial breadth of spike-specific CD8+ and CD4+ T cell responses was reported after vaccination. The study was not powered to compare responses between vaccine doses or regimens. According to the authors, total T cell responses may have been underestimated by the TCR breadth and depth analyses. Ad26.COV2.S recipients had higher spike-specific TCR breadth than placebo recipients (P = 0.0014). Non-spike TCR breadth was comparable between vaccine and placebo recipients, consistent with the vaccine containing only spike.

Sequenced material: peripheral blood, taken in a trial of Ad26.COV2.S vaccine versus placebo. The TCR comes from a person between 18 and 65 years old who received the Ad26.COV2.S COVID-19 vaccine or a placebo. The V gene is TRBV19 and the J gene is TRBJ2-3, and 10 bases in between align with TRBD1. The nucleotides read TGTGCCAGTAGTATAGTCGGGGGACAGGGGTCGAGAGATACGCAGTATTTT. It codes for CASSIVGGQGSRDTQYF.